This entry concerns a single TCR beta chain. The germline CDR1 and CDR2 sequences are SGHAT and FQNNGV. The CDR3 is 16 residues long. Trimming shortened V by 3 bases and J by 0 bases, and 14 bases separated the two germline ends. These data belong to a study of identical twins. Healthy Caucasians made up all donors. TCRdb called the 5' RACE reads again in MiXCR, with one record for every CDR3 protein. The sample records around 1.7 million distinct CDR3 sequences, 32% being singletons. This rearrangement joins TRBV11-2 to TRBJ1-1, with a tentative D call TRBD1 (5 bases). The source material was cord blood. The source is a newborn girl in good health. The CDR3: CASSFRSGLMNTEAFF. CDR3 nucleotide sequence: TGTGCCAGCAGCTTTCGGTCAGGGCTCATGAACACTGAAGCTTTCTTT.